Given below is one T cell receptor (beta chain) in context. Antigen unknown. Trimming cost V 0 bases and J 4 bases, with 20 bases left between them. CDR3 length: 18 residues. Per germline, CDR1 SGHKS and CDR2 YYEKEE (reference sequence). This entry comes from a study of T-cell reconstitution after alpha-beta-depleted transplantation in children. General study points: T-cell counts and diversity at one year post-transplant came mainly from newly produced T cells.

As it was prepared, the TCRbeta library received unique molecular identifiers. TCRdb passed the PCR reads through MiXCR, listing each CDR3 protein once. This sample has 120,000 to 150,000 distinct CDR3 sequences, with around 8.5% found just once. The TCR originated in a female patient aged 2-15 years who had a stem cell transplant for congenital amegakaryocytic thrombocytopenia, so the T cells may come from the graft donor. This chain connects TRBV5-5 to TRBJ1-5; D is uncertain. The sample in question was PBMCs, mostly from graft donor cells, obtained 180 days after TCRalphabeta/CD19-depleted stem cell transplant. CDR3 sequence: CASSLGAPGSTKNQPQHF. DNA for the CDR3: TGTGCCAGCAGCTTGGGGGCACCCGGATCTACGAAAAATCAGCCCCAGCATTTT.